The sequence of this TCR beta chain was determined in a study of cytomegalovirus exposure and HLA in healthy donors. It was with 60 Vbeta and 13 Jbeta primers that the PCR ran. Some clones are missing from TCRdb's copy, which holds only in-frame ones; the method was immunoSEQ multiplex PCR. The sample holds 200,000 or so clones, 60% to 85% seen once. The clonotype comes from a middle-aged man in good health and CMV-seronegative. The sample was PBMCs.

CDR3 nucleotides: TGCACCAGCAGCCAAGTCTTCCACAATGAGCAGTTCTTC. Protein sequence: CTSSQVFHNEQFF. J is TRBJ2-1 and V is TRBV1; the listed D gene, TRBD2, was not tested against the DNA. TRBV1 counts as a pseudogene. The CDR3 sequence is 13 residues long.